This TCR beta chain was found in a study of blood T cell repertoires in COVID-19. Whole-study context: Italy, Spain and the United States were the sources of the convalescent and acute COVID-19 samples. In each case, the material was cDNA or gDNA derived from T cells, B-cell-depleted T cells, or PBMCs.

In the study's own analysis: Amplification of reference gene primers provided the estimated nucleated cell counts. TCRdb keeps only in-frame clones here, not all; method: immunoSEQ multiplex PCR. V, J and clone size are those of that table, while D and trimming were read from the DNA. This sample carries about 270,000 clones, approximately 81% of them seen once, and the ten largest clones take less than 3%. The CDR3 length is 18 residues. The germline V gene has CDR1 SGHVS and CDR2 FNYEAQ. The J segment lost 7 bases and the V segment lost 0 bases, leaving 17 bases of the junction unmatched. The sequenced sample was peripheral blood. This sequence was found in a woman aged 60-75 years with active or convalescent COVID-19. The V gene is TRBV7-6, the J gene TRBJ2-7; 8 bases line up with TRBD1. The CDR3 here is CASSLAPPRGQGAKEQYF. The CDR3, as DNA: TGTGCCAGCAGCTTAGCCCCCCCACGTGGGCAGGGGGCCAAGGAGCAGTACTTC.